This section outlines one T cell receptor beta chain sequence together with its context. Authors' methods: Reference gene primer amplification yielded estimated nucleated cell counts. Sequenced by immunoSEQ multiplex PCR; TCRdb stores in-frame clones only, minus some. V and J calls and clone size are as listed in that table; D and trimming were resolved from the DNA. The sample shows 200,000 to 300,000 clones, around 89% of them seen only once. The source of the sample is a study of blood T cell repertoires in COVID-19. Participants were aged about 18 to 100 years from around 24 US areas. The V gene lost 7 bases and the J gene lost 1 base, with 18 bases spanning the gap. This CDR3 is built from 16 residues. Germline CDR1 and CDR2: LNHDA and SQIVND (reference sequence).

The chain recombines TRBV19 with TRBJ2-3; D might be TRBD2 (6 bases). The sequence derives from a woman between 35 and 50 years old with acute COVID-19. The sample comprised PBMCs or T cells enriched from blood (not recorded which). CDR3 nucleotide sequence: TGTGCCAGTACCTTCGGTTGGGGGGAGGGCACAGATACGCAGTATTTT. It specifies CASTFGWGEGTDTQYF.